The 7 T cell receptor beta chains below were found in one sample sequenced in a study of Graves' ophthalmopathy and Graves' hyperthyroidism. As the template, RNA transcripts were used to amplify TCR beta CDR3 regions. HTBI primers served in a first-round RT-PCR, which a second-round multiplex PCR followed. TCRdb fed the multiplex PCR reads into MiXCR, producing one record per CDR3 protein. This table has 200,000 to 250,000 distinct CDR3 sequences, roughly 21% appearing once. The material sequenced was peripheral blood. These receptors were obtained from a woman in her 50s with Graves' ophthalmopathy.

This clonotype was picked up a small number of times. The chain joins TRBV5-1 to TRBJ2-7; 10 positions match TRBD1. The J segment lost 2 bases and the V segment lost 0 bases, leaving 2 bases of the junction unmatched. The CDR3 contains 15 residues. Per the germline V gene, CDR1 is SGHRS and CDR2 is YFSETQ. CDR3 nucleotide sequence: TGCGCCAGCAGCTTGGGGACAGGGGGGCCCTACGAGCAGTACTTC. Protein sequence: CASSLGTGGPYEQYF. The full variable domain, rest sourced from reference TRBV5-1 and TRBJ2-7, is KAGVTQTPRYLIKTRGQQVTLSCSPISGHRSVSWYQQTPGQGLQFLFEYFSETQRNKGNFPGRFSGRQFSNSRSEMNVSTLELGDSALYLCASSLGTGGPYEQYFGPGTRLTVT.

This clonotype was picked up a small number of times. Since the CDR3 does not end with the conserved phenylalanine or tryptophan, this likely comes from a read error. J is TRBJ1-1 and V is TRBV9; D possibly corresponds to TRBD1 (6 bases). Trimming cost V 3 bases and J 4 bases, with 10 bases left between them. The CDR3 sequence is 13 residues long. The germline gives CDR1 SGDLS, CDR2 YYNGEE. As DNA, the CDR3 is TGTGCCAGCAGCGACAGGGCTGGCACTGAAGCTTTCTCT. This codes for CASSDRAGTEAFS.

There are many counts of this clonotype. This rearrangement joins TRBV3-1 to TRBJ2-5; D possibly corresponds to TRBD2 (5 bases). CDR1 and CDR2 (germline): LGHDT, YNNKEL (reference sequence). The germline V and J ends were trimmed by 4 bases and 1 base, with 13 bases remaining between them. The CDR3 sequence is 15 residues long. The CDR3 DNA is TGTGCCAGCAGCCCGTACCGAGGGCTCCAAGAGACCCAGTACTTC. Its translation is CASSPYRGLQETQYF.

This clonotype was seen at least ten times. The chain recombines TRBV15 with TRBJ2-2, with a weak D call TRBD1 (6 bases). The V and J ends lost 0 bases and 7 bases respectively, with 18 bases between them. The CDR3 has 17 amino acids. The germline gives CDR1 LNHNV, CDR2 YYDKDF (reference sequence). In DNA, the CDR3 is TGTGCCACCAGCAGAGATTCCGCGTACAGGGCTAACGGGGAGCTGTTTTTT. Its protein product is CATSRDSAYRANGELFF.

This clonotype came up many times. The DNA for the CDR3 is TGTGCCAGCAGCACCCGACAGGGGGCCCACGAGCAGTACTTC. Protein sequence: CASSTRQGAHEQYF. This chain uses TRBV13 with TRBJ2-7; 10 bases match TRBD1. Germline assignment: CDR1 PRHDT and CDR2 FYEKMQ (reference sequence). The CDR3 runs to 14 residues. Trimming at V came to 5 bases and at J to 5 bases, leaving 6 bases not matched to a gene.

This clonotype was observed a few times. One junction end does not reproduce the germline sequence, and a read error may be involved. V usage is TRBV12-3 or TRBV12-4 and J usage is TRBJ1-1; D call uncertain. This CDR3 contains 14 residues. This chain's CDR3 is CASSFLEADTEAYF. The CDR3 nucleotides are TGTGCCAGCAGTTTCCTGGAAGCGGATACTGAAGCTTACTTT.

The table lists this clonotype with many counts. The V and J genes are TRBV12-3 or TRBV12-4 and TRBJ1-1, with TRBD1 matching over 7 bases. CDR3 length equals 16 residues. Trimming cost V 5 bases and J 3 bases; bases outside gene matches: 12. This chain's CDR3 is CASSQMTGSIYTEAFF. DNA for the CDR3: TGTGCCAGCAGTCAGATGACAGGGTCTATCTACACTGAAGCTTTCTTT.